These T cell receptor beta chains were read from a single sample in a study of cytomegalovirus exposure and HLA in healthy donors. Here immunoSEQ multiplex PCR was the method, and the copy in TCRdb shows in-frame clones only, minus some. Seen here are 50,000 to 75,000 clones, about 80% observed once, and the top ten hold 1.5% to 2%. The sample taken for sequencing was PBMCs. The receptors come from a human donor in good health. Each CDR3 is given with its conserved first and last residue. Each record gives: CDR3 DNA, CDR3 protein, V gene, D gene, J gene, CDR3 length, clone size. The D gene is left open where the match is weak. Clone size is given for some rows only: seen once, a few or many times, or a class if the clone is expanded.

DNA: TGTGCCAGCAGCTTAGGAGGGAGTACCCTCACAGATACGCAGTATTTT
CDR3: CASSLGGSTLTDTQYF
V: TRBV5-5
D: .
J: TRBJ2-3
length: 16
size: once

DNA: TGTGCCAGCAGCCTAGGACAAATCATCACCTATGGCTACACCTTC
CDR3: CASSLGQIITYGYTF
V: TRBV6-6
D: .
J: TRBJ1-2
length: 15
size: .

DNA: TGCGCCAGCAGGCGGGAGCCTAGCCTGTACCAAGAGACCCAGTACTTC
CDR3: CASRREPSLYQETQYF
V: TRBV5-1
D: TRBD2
J: TRBJ2-5
length: 16
size: .

DNA: TGTGCCAGTCCACCACTTGACCACTGGGACAGGGGGCTGAACACTGAAGCTTTCTTT
CDR3: CASPPLDHWDRGLNTEAFF
V: TRBV19
D: TRBD1
J: TRBJ1-1
length: 19
size: once

DNA: TGCAGCGTTGTGGGTACTGGCGGATCGAACACTGAAGCTTTCTTT
CDR3: CSVVGTGGSNTEAFF
V: TRBV29-1
D: .
J: TRBJ1-1
length: 15
size: .

DNA: TGCGCCAGCAGCCAAGCGGGAGTCTCCTACAATGAGCAGTTCTTC
CDR3: CASSQAGVSYNEQFF
V: TRBV4-1
D: .
J: TRBJ2-1
length: 15
size: once

DNA: TGTGCCAGCAGCCAAAAGATACCACGGGTTCAAGAGACCCAGTACTTC
CDR3: CASSQKIPRVQETQYF
V: TRBV14
D: .
J: TRBJ2-5
length: 16
size: .

DNA: TGTGCCAGCAGCTTAAAACCTGACTCGTACAATGAGCAGTTCTTC
CDR3: CASSLKPDSYNEQFF
V: TRBV5-6
D: .
J: TRBJ2-1
length: 15
size: .

DNA: TGTGCCAGCAGGGGGACTAGCGGGGCATACAGCTCCTACAATGAGCAGTTCTTC
CDR3: CASRGTSGAYSSYNEQFF
V: TRBV25-1
D: TRBD2
J: TRBJ2-1
length: 18
size: .

DNA: TGTGCCAGCAGCATAAATGCGGGAGTGGGCAAACAGGCAGGGTATTTT
CDR3: CASSINAGVGKQAGYF
V: TRBV27
D: TRBD2
J: TRBJ2-3
length: 16
size: .

DNA: TGTGCCAGCACCGGACTCGTTGGGGGCAATCAGCCCCAGCATTTT
CDR3: CASTGLVGGNQPQHF
V: TRBV6-6
D: .
J: TRBJ1-5
length: 15
size: few

DNA: TGCGCCAGCAGCCAGACGCAGGGGTCCTACCCCGGGGAGCTGTTTTTT
CDR3: CASSQTQGSYPGELFF
V: TRBV4-3
D: .
J: TRBJ2-2
length: 16
size: once

DNA: TGTGCCTGGAGGGTCCAGCGGGGTGGCTACACCTTC
CDR3: CAWRVQRGGYTF
V: TRBV30
D: .
J: TRBJ1-2
length: 12
size: .

DNA: TGCGCCACGACAGCCTCCCCCTCTGGGGCCAACGTCCTGACTTTC
CDR3: CATTASPSGANVLTF
V: TRBV5-1
D: .
J: TRBJ2-6
length: 15
size: .

DNA: TGTGCCAGCAGCAATGTCCCGACAGAGCCCCAAGAGACCCAGTACTTC
CDR3: CASSNVPTEPQETQYF
V: TRBV21-1
D: .
J: TRBJ2-5
length: 16
size: .

DNA: TGTGCCAGCAGTTATGGGCTGGGCACCGAGCAGTACTTC
CDR3: CASSYGLGTEQYF
V: TRBV6-5
D: .
J: TRBJ2-7
length: 13
size: .

DNA: TGTGCCAGCAGGCGACCGGGACAGGGGGCGAGTGGCTACACCTTC
CDR3: CASRRPGQGASGYTF
V: TRBV11-2
D: TRBD1
J: TRBJ1-2
length: 15
size: .

DNA: TGTGCCAGCAGCTTAATGCACGGGAGGGCCGGGGATACGCAGTATTTT
CDR3: CASSLMHGRAGDTQYF
V: TRBV7-3
D: TRBD2
J: TRBJ2-3
length: 16
size: .

DNA: TGTGCCAGCAGTTCACTAGCGGGAGGGGCCAAAAACATTCAGTACTTC
CDR3: CASSSLAGGAKNIQYF
V: TRBV28
D: TRBD2
J: TRBJ2-4
length: 16
size: .

DNA: TGTGCCAGCACCGACAACAGGGGAGGCTATGGCTACACCTTC
CDR3: CASTDNRGGYGYTF
V: TRBV7-2
D: TRBD1
J: TRBJ1-2
length: 14
size: .

DNA: TGTGCCAGCAGCCACTTGATGGCTAGCGGGGATCGCACAGATACGCAGTATTTT
CDR3: CASSHLMASGDRTDTQYF
V: TRBV4-2
D: TRBD2
J: TRBJ2-3
length: 18
size: .

DNA: TGTGCCAGCAGCGTCAATCCACCCACAGGGGGCAACACCGGGGAGCTGTTTTTT
CDR3: CASSVNPPTGGNTGELFF
V: TRBV9
D: TRBD1
J: TRBJ2-2
length: 18
size: .

DNA: TGTGCTAGTGCCCTGGATAGACAGGGGATGGCCAAAAACATTCAGTACTTC
CDR3: CASALDRQGMAKNIQYF
V: TRBV12-5
D: TRBD1
J: TRBJ2-4
length: 17
size: .

DNA: TGTGCCAGCAGTGAGCGGCTAGCGGGAGGTACAGATACGCAGTATTTT
CDR3: CASSERLAGGTDTQYF
V: TRBV2
D: TRBD2
J: TRBJ2-3
length: 16
size: .

DNA: TGTGCCAGCAGCTTGTTGTCGTACGTCACCCCCCAGCGACCCTACGAGCAGTACTTC
CDR3: CASSLLSYVTPQRPYEQYF
V: TRBV7-2
D: .
J: TRBJ2-7
length: 19
size: .

DNA: TGTGCTAGTGGTTTGGTAGGGGGAGACACCGGGGAGCTGTTTTTT
CDR3: CASGLVGGDTGELFF
V: TRBV12-5
D: .
J: TRBJ2-2
length: 15
size: .

DNA: TGCAGCGTTGGCACAGACAGTTACGAGCAGTACTTC
CDR3: CSVGTDSYEQYF
V: TRBV29-1
D: .
J: TRBJ2-7
length: 12
size: .

DNA: TGTGCCAGCAGCTTTGGACTAGCAGATACGCAGTATTTT
CDR3: CASSFGLADTQYF
V: TRBV7-3
D: TRBD2
J: TRBJ2-3
length: 13
size: .

DNA: TGTGCCAGCCGACTAGCGGGAGGAATCCCCTCCTACAATGAGCAGTTCTTC
CDR3: CASRLAGGIPSYNEQFF
V: TRBV28
D: TRBD2
J: TRBJ2-1
length: 17
size: .

DNA: TGTGCCAGCACCTACGAAGTTAATGAAAAACTGTTTTTT
CDR3: CASTYEVNEKLFF
V: TRBV7-9
D: .
J: TRBJ1-4
length: 13
size: .

DNA: TGTGCCAGCAGTTACGCGGAACAAGAGACCCAGTACTTC
CDR3: CASSYAEQETQYF
V: TRBV6-5
D: .
J: TRBJ2-5
length: 13
size: .

DNA: TGTGCCAGCAGCTTGGATCAGCGGGGGGGTTGGGAGACCCAGTACTTC
CDR3: CASSLDQRGGWETQYF
V: TRBV5-6
D: TRBD2
J: TRBJ2-5
length: 16
size: .

DNA: TGTGCCAGCAGTCCCCAGATTCAGGGCTCGCCCTACGAGCAGTACTTC
CDR3: CASSPQIQGSPYEQYF
V: TRBV6-4
D: .
J: TRBJ2-7
length: 16
size: .

DNA: TGTGCCAGCAGCCTATCCCCCCGAAGCCGAGGGGGTGAAGCTTTCTTT
CDR3: CASSLSPRSRGGEAFF
V: TRBV7-2
D: .
J: TRBJ1-1
length: 16
size: .

DNA: TGTGCCCTGGACAGGGGGACGTACAATGAGCAGTTCTTC
CDR3: CALDRGTYNEQFF
V: TRBV30
D: TRBD1
J: TRBJ2-1
length: 13
size: .

DNA: TGTGCCAGCAGTTTCCACAGGGGGCTCTGTGGCTACACCTTC
CDR3: CASSFHRGLCGYTF
V: TRBV27
D: TRBD1
J: TRBJ1-2
length: 14
size: .

DNA: TGCGCCAGCAGGGAGAATCCGGGACAAAACACCGGGGAGCTGTTTTTT
CDR3: CASRENPGQNTGELFF
V: TRBV5-1
D: .
J: TRBJ2-2
length: 16
size: .

DNA: TGTGCCAGCAGTCCGGGACTAGGTAAAGAGACCCAGTACTTC
CDR3: CASSPGLGKETQYF
V: TRBV6-6
D: TRBD2
J: TRBJ2-5
length: 14
size: .

DNA: TGCGCCAGCAACCAGGGGAATGTTGGCGAGCAGTACTTC
CDR3: CASNQGNVGEQYF
V: TRBV5-1
D: .
J: TRBJ2-7
length: 13
size: .

DNA: TGTTCCAGCACCGGAGCTGGTAACGAGCAGTACTTC
CDR3: CSSTGAGNEQYF
V: TRBV7-9
D: .
J: TRBJ2-7
length: 12
size: .

DNA: TGTGCCAGCAGCCTTAAACAGGGGTGGAACACTGAAGCTTTCTTT
CDR3: CASSLKQGWNTEAFF
V: TRBV21-1
D: .
J: TRBJ1-1
length: 15
size: .

DNA: TGTGCCAGCAGCCGGGGACAGGGGGGTAGTCAGCCCCAGCATTTT
CDR3: CASSRGQGGSQPQHF
V: TRBV7-9
D: TRBD1
J: TRBJ1-5
length: 15
size: .